The next 5 T cell receptor beta chains were all read from a single sample in a study of spatial heterogeneity in lung cancer. The time point: sample taken at primary tumor resection. Frozen PBMC, nontumor lung or tumor provided whole RNA, which was sequenced unsorted. TCRdb reanalysed the 5' RACE reads using MiXCR and keeps one entry per CDR3 protein. This sample has around 89,000 distinct CDR3 sequences, with about an eighth found just once. The source was PBMCs, collected at surgery. These receptors came from a male donor with early-stage non-small cell lung cancer.

This clonotype was observed a few times. In nucleotides, the CDR3 is TGTGCCAGCAGCCTCGGGACAGATTTAGACAATGAGCAGTTCTTC. Amino acids: CASSLGTDLDNEQFF. The rearrangement links TRBV7-3 to TRBJ2-1; 7 nucleotides agree with TRBD1. This CDR3 comprises 15 residues. Trimming took 5 bases from V and 5 from J; bases not matched to a gene: 9. Germline V gene sequence: CDR1 SGHTA, CDR2 FQGTGA. The full variable domain, its missing parts supplied by reference TRBV7-3 and TRBJ2-1, is GAGVSQTPSNKVTEKGKYVELRCDPISGHTALYWYRQSLGQGPEFLIYFQGTGAADDSGLPNDRFFAVRPEGSVSTLKIQRTERGDSAVYLCASSLGTDLDNEQFFGPGTRLTVL.

The chain joins TRBV7-9 to TRBJ2-3; D unresolved. This CDR3 comprises 14 residues. V gave up 2 bases and J gave up 4 bases, with 10 bases separating them. CDR1 is SEHNR, CDR2 FQNEAQ, per germline (reference sequence). CDR3 sequence reads: CASSLRFMPDTQYF. The DNA of the CDR3 is TGTGCCAGCAGCTTAAGGTTCATGCCAGATACGCAGTATTTT.

The chain employs TRBV20-1 and TRBJ1-5, with D perhaps TRBD1 (5 bases). The CDR3 runs to 17 residues. CDR1 DFQATT and CDR2 SNEGSKA come from the germline V gene (reference sequence). Trimming pared 2 bases from V and 3 bases from J, leaving 20 bases between. CDR3 in DNA: TGCAGTGCTAGACGCCTTAAGGGGCAGGCCAACAATCAGCCCCAGCATTTT. Its translation is CSARRLKGQANNQPQHF.

The chain links TRBV12-3 or TRBV12-4 to TRBJ2-6; a possible D gene is TRBD1 (6 bases). The CDR3 length is 16 residues. With 7 bases removed from V and 0 bases from J, the gap between germline ends came to 13 bases. The CDR3 loop reads CASNPGHYSGANVLTF. The CDR3 nucleotides read TGTGCCAGCAATCCGGGACACTACTCTGGGGCCAACGTCCTGACTTTC.

This clonotype appeared a few times. This chain joins TRBV6-6 and TRBJ2-7; 7 positions match TRBD1. The CDR3 spans 15 residues. Trimming cost V 5 bases and J 3 bases; bases outside gene matches: 10. Germline V gives CDR1 MNHNY, CDR2 SVGAGI (reference sequence). CDR3 region: CASSKGTGDLYEQYF. DNA of the CDR3: TGTGCCAGCAGTAAAGGAACAGGGGACCTCTACGAGCAGTACTTC.